What follows are 27 T cell receptor beta chains derived from one specimen sequenced in a study of cytomegalovirus exposure and HLA in healthy donors. Use of 60 Vbeta and 13 Jbeta primers characterized the PCR. Method: immunoSEQ multiplex PCR; TCRdb's copy keeps in-frame clones and lacks some. Here the sample spans under 200,000 clones, more than 60% being singletons. The specimen sequenced was PBMCs. The receptors stem from a man aged 40-49 years in good health and CMV-seronegative.

The V gene is TRBV7-8, the J gene TRBJ2-3; 7 bases line up with TRBD1. This CDR3 contains 15 residues. After removal of 3 bases from V and 3 bases from J, the junction contained 6 bases not matched to a gene. Germline CDR1 is SGHVS and CDR2 is FQNEAQ. CDR3 nucleotides: TGTGCCAGCAGCTTGGGCAGGGGGAAGACAGATACGCAGTATTTT. Its translation: CASSLGRGKTDTQYF.

This rearrangement joins TRBV14 to TRBJ2-6; 7 bases line up with TRBD1. Germline V lookup: CDR1 SGHDN, CDR2 FVKESK. The J segment lost 0 bases and the V segment lost 5 bases, leaving 4 bases of the junction unmatched. The CDR3 length is 16 residues. CDR3 region: CASSRGTVSGANVLTF. CDR3 sequence (DNA): TGTGCCAGCAGCAGAGGGACAGTCTCTGGGGCCAACGTCCTGACTTTC.

This chain uses TRBV9 with TRBJ2-6, with a possible D match to TRBD2 (6 bases). The CDR3 has 19 residues. Trimming took off 3 bases at V and 7 bases at J, with 26 bases between the two ends. Germline V gene lookup returns CDR1 SGDLS and CDR2 YYNGEE. The CDR3 DNA sequence: TGTGCCAGCAGCGAAAGGCGGGACGGATTTTCTCTGGGCGCCAACGTCCTGACTTTC. Protein: CASSERRDGFSLGANVLTF.

The chain couples TRBV5-1 to TRBJ1-6; D remains ambiguous. The germline V and J ends were trimmed by 6 bases and 5 bases, with 6 bases remaining between them. This CDR3 has 12 amino acids. Per germline, CDR1 SGHRS and CDR2 YFSETQ. CDR3 sequence: CASNSNNSPLHF. DNA for the CDR3: TGCGCCAGCAACAGTAATAATTCACCCCTCCACTTT.

This sequence joins TRBV2 and TRBJ1-3; 10 bases match TRBD1. This CDR3 has 16 residues. Germline CDR1 is SNHLY and CDR2 is FYNNEI. V trimming: 6 bases; J trimming: 5 bases; junction bases outside the gene matches: 10. The CDR3 loop is CASRTAGQGNRNTIYF. In DNA, the CDR3 is TGTGCCAGCAGGACTGCGGGACAGGGGAACAGAAACACCATATATTTT.

The J gene is TRBJ1-2, the V gene TRBV6-6; D gene unclear. CDR1 is MNHNY, CDR2 SVGAGI, per germline (reference sequence). CDR3 length equals 12 residues. Trimming stripped 8 bases from V and 11 bases from J, with 18 bases between. CDR3 sequence reads: CASVVAGGRYTF. CDR3 in DNA: TGTGCCAGCGTGGTGGCGGGTGGGAGGTACACCTTC.

The chain couples TRBV7-2 to TRBJ2-3, with D unclear. V was pared by 2 bases and J by 0 bases, with 6 bases between. The germline V gene has CDR1 SGHTA and CDR2 FQGNSA. This CDR3 has 14 residues. The CDR3: CASSLSPSTDTQYF. In DNA, the CDR3 is TGTGCCAGCAGCTTATCCCCTAGCACAGATACGCAGTATTTT.

The rearrangement joins TRBV2 to TRBJ1-5; D uncertain. The CDR3 runs 13 residues. Germline V gene lookup returns CDR1 SNHLY and CDR2 FYNNEI. The V gene lost 6 bases and the J gene lost 4 bases, with 10 bases spanning the gap. Here the CDR3 DNA reads TGTGCCAGCAGCTGGAGGATAAATCAGCCCCAGCATTTT. Translated: CASSWRINQPQHF.

The chain combines TRBV7-2 with TRBJ1-6; TRBD1 might be the D (6 bases). The V and J ends lost 5 bases and 6 bases respectively, with 17 bases between them. The CDR3 sequence is 16 residues long. Germline CDR1 SGHTA, CDR2 FQGNSA. The DNA for the CDR3 is TGTGCCAGCAGCCCCCATCCGGACAGTTTTAATTCACCCCTCCACTTT. Its protein is CASSPHPDSFNSPLHF.

CDR3 protein: CASSPRTGGNSPLHF. The CDR3 DNA is TGTGCCAGCAGCCCTAGGACAGGGGGCAATTCACCCCTCCACTTT. V usage is TRBV11-1 and J usage is TRBJ1-6; TRBD1 matches 11 bases. Trimming cost V 5 bases and J 7 bases; bases outside gene matches: 4. The CDR3 totals 15 residues. CDR1 is SGHAT and CDR2 is FQDESV in the germline V gene (reference sequence).

This chain uses TRBV7-9 with TRBJ2-5, with D perhaps matching TRBD1 (5 bases). Between the trimmed V and J ends, which lost 2 bases and 5 bases, there was a span of 12 bases. The CDR3 extends over 14 amino acids. Germline-derived CDR1 and CDR2 are SEHNR and FQNEAQ (reference sequence). CDR3 coding DNA: TGTGCCAGCAGCTTAAAAGGGGTAGCCGAGACCCAGTACTTC. It yields the protein CASSLKGVAETQYF. The variable domain in full, completed from reference TRBV7-9 and TRBJ2-5, reads DTGVSQNPRHKITKRGQNVTFRCDPISEHNRLYWYRQTLGQGPEFLTYFQNEAQLEKSRLLSDRFSAERPKGSFSTLEIQRTEQGDSAMYLCASSLKGVAETQYFGPGTRLLVL.

The V and J genes are TRBV30 and TRBJ2-5; perhaps TRBD1 as D (7 bases). Germline V gene data show CDR1 as GTSNPN and CDR2 as SVGIG (reference sequence). This CDR3 has 14 amino acids. The germline V and J ends were trimmed by 3 bases and 5 bases, with 16 bases remaining between them. DNA of the CDR3: TGTGCCTGGAGGGGGGACTTGACAGGGGAGACCCAGTACTTC. It is translated as CAWRGDLTGETQYF.

The chain links TRBV10-3 to TRBJ1-1; D is possibly TRBD1 (6 bases). This CDR3 comprises 13 residues. The V gene's germline CDR1 is ENHRY and CDR2 SYGVKD. Trimming cost V 5 bases and J 2 bases, with 9 bases left between them. CDR3 in DNA: TGTGCCATCAGTTGGACAGCTAACACTGAAGCTTTCTTT. Its protein is CAISWTANTEAFF.

The rearrangement links TRBV6-5 to TRBJ2-7; 9 bases agree with TRBD2. The CDR3 extends over 15 amino acids. The trim removed 0 bases at V and 2 bases at J, leaving 2 bases unmatched. Germline values: CDR1 MNHEY, CDR2 SVGAGI. The CDR3 DNA reads as TGTGCCAGCAGTTACTCGACTAGCGGACCCTACGAGCAGTACTTC. Translated, it gives CASSYSTSGPYEQYF.

The chain recombines TRBV5-6 with TRBJ2-2; D may be TRBD2 (6 bases). The CDR3 spans 18 residues. Germline-derived CDR1 and CDR2 are SGHDT and YYEEEE. The V and J ends lost 6 bases and 4 bases respectively, with 25 bases between them. CDR3 in amino acids: CASTPRGGRGLSTGELFF. For the CDR3, the DNA is TGTGCCAGCACCCCCCGGGGCGGGCGGGGATTGAGCACCGGGGAGCTGTTTTTT.

J is TRBJ1-3 and V is TRBV2, with D possibly being TRBD1 (5 bases). The germline V and J ends were trimmed by 8 bases and 1 base, with 24 bases remaining between them. The CDR3 has 18 residues. CDR1 is SNHLY and CDR2 is FYNNEI in the germline V gene. CDR3 residues: CASSETAKGLGSGNTIYF. The CDR3 region has the DNA TGTGCCAGCTCAGAGACAGCGAAGGGACTTGGATCTGGAAACACCATATATTTT.

The J gene is TRBJ1-1, the V gene TRBV29-1; 8 bases match TRBD1. CDR1 is SQVTM and CDR2 is ANQGSEA in the germline V gene. V was pared by 4 bases and J by 5 bases, with 12 bases of the junction left unmatched. The CDR3 runs 15 residues. CDR3 loop: CSVVTGTGLRTEAFF. CDR3 nucleotides: TGCAGCGTTGTAACCGGGACAGGTTTGAGGACTGAAGCTTTCTTT. Variable domain in full (rest from reference TRBV29-1 and TRBJ1-1): SAVISQKPSRDICQRGTSLTIQCQVDSQVTMMFWYRQQPGQSLTLIATANQGSEATYESGFVIDKFPISRPNLTFSTLTVSNMSPEDSSIYLCSVVTGTGLRTEAFFGQGTRLTVV.

The genes are TRBV5-6 and TRBJ1-2, with D hard to call. Germline-derived CDR1 and CDR2 are SGHDT and YYEEEE. The CDR3 is made up of 11 amino acids. V lost 4 bases and J 8 bases, leaving 9 bases between the germline ends. CDR3 bases: TGTGCCAGCAGCCGGGGATTAGGCTACACCTTC. This gives the protein CASSRGLGYTF.

This clone was seen more than once but under ten times. The rearrangement links TRBV19 to TRBJ1-2; D unresolved. V lost 3 bases, J lost 8 bases, and 16 bases lay in between. This CDR3 comprises 14 residues. Per the germline V gene, CDR1 is LNHDA and CDR2 is SQIVND (reference sequence). The CDR3 loop is CASSMNALSRGYTF. CDR3 in DNA: TGTGCCAGTAGTATGAACGCCCTCTCGAGGGGCTACACCTTC.

The rearrangement uses TRBV16 and TRBJ1-1, with D possibly matching TRBD1 (5 bases). CDR3 length: 13 amino acids. Germline V gene sequence: CDR1 KGHSY, CDR2 FQNENV. Trimming pared 2 bases from V and 8 bases from J, leaving 12 bases between. CDR3: CASSQIVAGEAFF. The CDR3 bases are TGTGCCAGCAGCCAAATTGTGGCAGGGGAAGCTTTCTTT.

This clone was counted only a few times. The chain combines TRBV4-3 with TRBJ2-2; 7 nucleotides match TRBD2. Per the germline V gene, CDR1 is LGHNA and CDR2 is YSLEER. The V gene end was trimmed by 1 base and the J gene end by 4 bases; junction bases not matched to a gene: 12. The CDR3 is made up of 18 amino acids. The CDR3 DNA reads TGCGCCAGCAGCCAAGTTACGAGCGGGGCTTCCCTCACCGGGGAGCTGTTTTTT. Protein: CASSQVTSGASLTGELFF.

The chain joins TRBV10-1 to TRBJ2-5; no clear D. The CDR3 has 14 residues. V dropped 6 bases and J dropped 2 bases, with 13 bases sitting between them. In germline, CDR1 is WNHNN, CDR2 SYGVQD (reference sequence). The CDR3 DNA is TGCGCCAGCAGGTACGAATTGACACAAGAGACCCAGTACTTC. Amino acid sequence: CASRYELTQETQYF.

This clone was detected a few times. The chain employs TRBV5-4 and TRBJ2-7; tentatively, D is TRBD1 (5 bases). Looked up from germline, CDR1 is SGHNT and CDR2 is YYREEE (reference sequence). This CDR3 region has 16 residues. V dropped 4 bases and J dropped 3 bases, with 20 bases sitting between them. The CDR3 bases are TGTGCCAGCAGCCCCCCTGGGGTAGGGGTCGACTACGAGCAGTACTTC. Its translation is CASSPPGVGVDYEQYF.

The chain is built from TRBV21-1 and TRBJ2-5; TRBD2, as called in the table, went unchecked against the DNA. TRBV21-1 is assigned pseudogene status. The CDR3 sequence is 17 residues long. CDR3 in DNA: TGTGCCAGCAGCAAAAGATTCCCAGCGGGGGGGCAGGAGACCCAGTACTTC. It is translated as CASSKRFPAGGQETQYF.

The V gene is TRBV7-2, the J gene TRBJ1-1; no clear D. There are 15 residues in the CDR3. The V gene lost 4 bases and the J gene lost 1 base, with 13 bases spanning the gap. Looked up from germline, CDR1 is SGHTA and CDR2 is FQGNSA. CDR3 in amino acids: CASSSLHEWNTEAFF. The DNA for the CDR3 is TGTGCCAGCAGCTCATTACACGAATGGAACACTGAAGCTTTCTTT.

The chain combines TRBV5-1 with TRBJ1-3, with 9 bases lining up with TRBD1. CDR3 length: 15 residues. The germline CDR1 and CDR2 sequences are SGHRS and YFSETQ. Unmatched junction bases numbered 1, after V lost 1 base and J lost 2 bases. The CDR3 coding sequence is TGCGCCAGCAGCTTGTACAGGGGGCCTGGAAACACCATATATTTT. It yields the protein CASSLYRGPGNTIYF.

CDR3 DNA sequence: TGTGCCAGCAGTTTCTCGGGGGGCGCGGGGGGCTACACCTTC. It is translated as CASSFSGGAGGYTF. The V gene is TRBV27, the J gene TRBJ1-2; a possible D gene is TRBD1 (6 bases). The CDR3 spans 14 residues. V lost 3 bases and J 8 bases, leaving 16 bases between the germline ends. Germline V gives CDR1 MNHEY, CDR2 SMNVEV (reference sequence).